The 2 T cell receptor beta chains below all came from one sample that was sequenced in a study of neoadjuvant nivolumab and ipilimumab in lung cancer. The assay was immunoSEQ multiplex PCR, and TCRdb's table has in-frame clones only and misses some. The sample consists of about 18,000 clones, around 80% of them appearing once. Here the sequenced sample was tumor tissue, taken after neoadjuvant nivolumab, alone or with ipilimumab, at or shortly before surgery. The receptors stem from an adult with non-small cell lung cancer.

The chain uses TRBV10-2 and TRBJ1-5; 7 bases map to TRBD1. Germline CDR1 WSHSY, CDR2 SAAADI. V trimming: 4 bases; J trimming: 1 base; junction bases outside the gene matches: 1. The CDR3 has 14 residues. The CDR3 coding sequence is TGCGCCAGCAGTGCGGGACAGAGCAATCAGCCCCAGCATTTT. It codes for CASSAGQSNQPQHF.

This chain links TRBV7-2 with TRBJ1-1; the D gene is possibly TRBD1 (6 bases). This CDR3 spans 14 amino acids. V was cut by 5 bases and J by 5 bases, with 15 bases left in between. The germline CDR1 and CDR2 sequences are SGHTA and FQGNSA. The CDR3 protein is CASSPAGVGTEAFF. The CDR3 nucleotides read TGTGCCAGCAGCCCCGCAGGGGTCGGTACTGAAGCTTTCTTT. The full variable domain, with the rest looked up from reference TRBV7-2 and TRBJ1-1, is GAGVSQSPSNKVTEKGKDVELRCDPISGHTALYWYRQSLGQGLEFLIYFQGNSAPDKSGLPSDRFSAERTGGSVSTLTIQRTQQEDSAVYLCASSPAGVGTEAFFGQGTRLTVV.